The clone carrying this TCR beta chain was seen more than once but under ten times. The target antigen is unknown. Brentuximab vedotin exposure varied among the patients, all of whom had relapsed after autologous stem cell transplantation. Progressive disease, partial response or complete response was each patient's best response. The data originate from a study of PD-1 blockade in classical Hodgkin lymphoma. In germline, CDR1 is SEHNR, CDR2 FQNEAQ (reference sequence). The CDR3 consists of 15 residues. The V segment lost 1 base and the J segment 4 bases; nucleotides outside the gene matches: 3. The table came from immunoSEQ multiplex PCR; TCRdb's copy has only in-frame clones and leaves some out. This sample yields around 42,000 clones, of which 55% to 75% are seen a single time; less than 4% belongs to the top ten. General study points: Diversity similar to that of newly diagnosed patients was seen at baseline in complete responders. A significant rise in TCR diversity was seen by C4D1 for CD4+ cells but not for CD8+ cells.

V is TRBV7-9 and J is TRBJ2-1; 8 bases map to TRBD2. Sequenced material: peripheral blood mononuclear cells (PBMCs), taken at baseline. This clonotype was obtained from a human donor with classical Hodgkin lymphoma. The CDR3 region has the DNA TGTGCCAGCAGCTTAGACAGCGGGGGTTACAATGAGCAGTTCTTC. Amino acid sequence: CASSLDSGGYNEQFF.